This T cell receptor beta chain comes out of a study of a mutant IDH1 vaccine in newly diagnosed glioma. Produced via immunoSEQ multiplex PCR; TCRdb's table is partial and in-frame only. This sample has some 48,000 clones, with 70% to 85% found just once. The length of the CDR3 is 14 residues. Trimming removed 3 bases at V and 6 bases at J, with 12 bases between. From germline, CDR1 is MRHNA and CDR2 SNTAGT. With regard to this clone: Its antigen is unidentified.

Time point described: week 35, safety follow-up. Doses comprised 300 ug of mutant IDH1 20-mer peptide each, plus topical imiquimod. The chain carries TRBV6-4 and TRBJ2-1; D possibly corresponds to TRBD2 (5 bases). The receptor's source is a man in his forties with glioma. The material was PBMCs, obtained from a glioma patient whose treatment included an IDH1 peptide vaccine. The CDR3 region has the DNA TGTGCCAGCAGTGAGGGAGTTGAGAGCAATGAGCAGTTCTTC. Its translation: CASSEGVESNEQFF.